This note documents a single T cell receptor (beta chain) sequence. The data were obtained in a study of control samples from healthy donors and cancer patients. CDR1 is SGDLS and CDR2 is YYNGEE in the germline V gene. The V and J ends lost 1 base and 8 bases respectively, with 9 bases between them. The CDR3 totals 13 residues. Using immunoSEQ multiplex PCR, the repertoire was profiled, and TCRdb retains in-frame clones only, with some absent. This sample has roughly 160,000 clones, with roughly 95% found just once. The specimen was blood. The sequence derives from a woman in her twenties or thirties in good health. The chain uses TRBV9 and TRBJ2-2; no firm D call. CDR3 bases: TGTGCCAGCAGCGTAAAGGACCGAGGGGAGCTGTTTTTT. As protein: CASSVKDRGELFF.